These T cell receptor beta chains were read from a single sample in a study of blood T cell repertoires in COVID-19. Sequencing used immunoSEQ multiplex PCR; TCRdb keeps in-frame clones, though not all of them. The repertoire holds under 150,000 clones, around 89% seen once, with roughly 18% in the top ten. Sample: peripheral blood. These receptors came from a man between 50 and 59 years old with active or convalescent COVID-19. Each CDR3 is given without its conserved first and last residue. Each record gives: clone size, J gene, V gene, CDR3 protein. The size entry is marked missing in some rows and otherwise reads once, few, many or a size class.

clone_size: once
j_call: TRBJ2-2
v_call: TRBV2
cdr3_aa: ASSESGGQDGELF

clone_size: few
j_call: TRBJ2-5
v_call: TRBV5-1
cdr3_aa: ASSLVVSLRGETQY

clone_size: .
j_call: TRBJ2-7
v_call: TRBV5-6
cdr3_aa: ASSLRSGTGLEQY

clone_size: .
j_call: TRBJ2-7
v_call: TRBV7-2
cdr3_aa: ASSPTYEQY

clone_size: .
j_call: TRBJ1-6
v_call: TRBV5-4
cdr3_aa: ASSLQGLHSPLH

clone_size: .
j_call: TRBJ2-5
v_call: TRBV29-1
cdr3_aa: SVMGQGTEMRTQY

clone_size: .
j_call: TRBJ2-1
v_call: TRBV3-1/TRBV3-2
cdr3_aa: ASSQVTGGGEQF

clone_size: .
j_call: TRBJ2-3
v_call: TRBV24-1
cdr3_aa: ATSDFKSDATDTQY

clone_size: once
j_call: TRBJ2-1
v_call: TRBV5-1
cdr3_aa: ASSPRTSSLASSYNEQF

clone_size: .
j_call: TRBJ1-5
v_call: TRBV28
cdr3_aa: ASSVDRLAQPQH

clone_size: .
j_call: TRBJ1-4
v_call: TRBV5-1
cdr3_aa: ASTSGTFTNEKLF

clone_size: .
j_call: TRBJ2-5
v_call: TRBV24-1
cdr3_aa: ATSGLRDTQETQY

clone_size: medium-sized
j_call: TRBJ2-7
v_call: TRBV3-1/TRBV3-2
cdr3_aa: ASSLTGTGGYEQY

clone_size: .
j_call: TRBJ2-3
v_call: TRBV27
cdr3_aa: ASSLQLAGGPRNTQY

clone_size: .
j_call: TRBJ2-3
v_call: TRBV18
cdr3_aa: ASSRGQGNLGYADTQY

clone_size: .
j_call: TRBJ2-1
v_call: TRBV7-2
cdr3_aa: ASSLDSSYNEQF

clone_size: .
j_call: TRBJ2-1
v_call: TRBV5-1
cdr3_aa: ASSLARDRDEQF

clone_size: .
j_call: TRBJ1-3
v_call: TRBV7-2
cdr3_aa: ASSGNNRGLGNTIY

clone_size: .
j_call: TRBJ1-2
v_call: TRBV28
cdr3_aa: ASSSNGVYYGYT

clone_size: .
j_call: TRBJ2-5
v_call: TRBV18
cdr3_aa: ASSPLIAGETETQY

clone_size: .
j_call: TRBJ1-1
v_call: TRBV5-4
cdr3_aa: ASSTDTNTEAF

clone_size: .
j_call: TRBJ2-7
v_call: TRBV7-9
cdr3_aa: ASSRTGGSASYEQY

clone_size: .
j_call: TRBJ2-5
v_call: TRBV5-4
cdr3_aa: ASSSVPTSGSLETQY

clone_size: .
j_call: TRBJ2-7
v_call: TRBV2
cdr3_aa: ASSAERQGANEQY

clone_size: .
j_call: TRBJ2-7
v_call: TRBV6-6
cdr3_aa: ASSYERDTLYEQY

clone_size: .
j_call: TRBJ2-3
v_call: TRBV2
cdr3_aa: ASLLAGWTDTQY

clone_size: .
j_call: TRBJ2-3
v_call: TRBV6-5
cdr3_aa: ASLPGTPTDTQY

clone_size: .
j_call: TRBJ2-7
v_call: TRBV7-8
cdr3_aa: ASSHSGGYEQY

clone_size: .
j_call: TRBJ2-7
v_call: TRBV6-2/TRBV6-3
cdr3_aa: ASSYTSFGGPSSYEQY

clone_size: .
j_call: TRBJ1-2
v_call: TRBV11-2
cdr3_aa: ASSSGTGGIYGYT

clone_size: .
j_call: TRBJ2-7
v_call: TRBV23-1
cdr3_aa: ASSQPGDWDYEQY

clone_size: .
j_call: TRBJ2-5
v_call: TRBV7-8
cdr3_aa: ASSSPLKTGKETQY

clone_size: .
j_call: TRBJ1-2
v_call: TRBV5-6
cdr3_aa: ASSWDRTNYGYT

clone_size: .
j_call: TRBJ2-7
v_call: TRBV3-1/TRBV3-2
cdr3_aa: ASSHGGSSHEQY

clone_size: few
j_call: TRBJ2-7
v_call: TRBV7-6
cdr3_aa: ASSSQRGETYEQY

clone_size: .
j_call: TRBJ1-2
v_call: TRBV12-3/TRBV12-4
cdr3_aa: ASSLVLDRGYT

clone_size: .
j_call: TRBJ2-7
v_call: TRBV28
cdr3_aa: ASSFGPNYEQY

clone_size: .
j_call: TRBJ1-4
v_call: TRBV6-1
cdr3_aa: ASSDGVATNEKLF

clone_size: .
j_call: TRBJ1-2
v_call: TRBV5-1
cdr3_aa: ASSLLSGNNYGYT

clone_size: few
j_call: TRBJ1-1
v_call: TRBV28
cdr3_aa: ASSPPVTENTEAF

clone_size: .
j_call: TRBJ1-6
v_call: TRBV5-5
cdr3_aa: ASSTGRINSPLH

clone_size: .
j_call: TRBJ1-4
v_call: TRBV28
cdr3_aa: ASSLMRKPGGEKLF

clone_size: .
j_call: TRBJ1-5
v_call: TRBV4-1
cdr3_aa: ASSQTGGNQPQH

clone_size: .
j_call: TRBJ2-1
v_call: TRBV5-1
cdr3_aa: ASSLDRRGLDEQF

clone_size: few
j_call: TRBJ2-7
v_call: TRBV3-1/TRBV3-2
cdr3_aa: ASSLLTAAMVDEQY

clone_size: .
j_call: TRBJ1-1
v_call: TRBV5-1
cdr3_aa: ASSWEGRDTEAF

clone_size: .
j_call: TRBJ2-2
v_call: TRBV28
cdr3_aa: ASSSQPSRVTGELF

clone_size: .
j_call: TRBJ1-1
v_call: TRBV3-1/TRBV3-2
cdr3_aa: ASRLGQTNTEAF

clone_size: .
j_call: TRBJ2-1
v_call: TRBV6-5
cdr3_aa: ASSLSGGGREQF

clone_size: .
j_call: TRBJ2-1
v_call: TRBV2
cdr3_aa: ASSLGGASSYNEQF

clone_size: few
j_call: TRBJ1-1
v_call: TRBV28
cdr3_aa: ASSRPGQGLSEAF

clone_size: .
j_call: TRBJ1-4
v_call: TRBV19
cdr3_aa: ASSMMTGGEKLF

clone_size: .
j_call: TRBJ2-7
v_call: TRBV7-6
cdr3_aa: ASSLAQASYEQY

clone_size: .
j_call: TRBJ2-7
v_call: TRBV7-7
cdr3_aa: ASSLDGRGGLYEQY

clone_size: .
j_call: TRBJ2-1
v_call: TRBV18
cdr3_aa: ASSPPAGLSYNEQF